These T cell receptor beta chains were read from a single sample in a study of post-analysis software for immune sequencing data. TCRdb ran MiXCR on the PCR reads and lists one entry per CDR3 protein. The sample consists of over 700,000 distinct CDR3 sequences, 30% of them appearing once. Sequencing was performed on blood. These receptors all stem from a girl under 18 with multiple sclerosis. Both conserved end residues are part of each CDR3. A D gene is named only where the DNA matches it firmly. Clone size is given for some rows only: seen once, a few or many times, or a class if the clone is expanded.

J | D | size | V | CDR3 | DNA
TRBJ2-7 | . | . | TRBV2 | CASSEGPPRGREQYF | TGTGCCAGCAGTGAAGGCCCACCGCGGGGCCGCGAGCAGTACTTC
TRBJ2-3 | TRBD2 | . | TRBV2 | CATAGEEDTQYF | TGTGCCACAGCGGGAGAGGAAGATACGCAGTATTTT
TRBJ2-5 | . | . | TRBV3-1 | CASSQATGPYQETQYF | TGTGCCAGCAGCCAGGCTACGGGTCCTTACCAAGAGACCCAGTACTTC
TRBJ2-3 | . | . | TRBV12-3/TRBV12-4 | CASTNYPLSTDTQYF | TGTGCCAGCACCAATTACCCGCTGAGCACAGATACGCAGTATTTT
TRBJ2-5 | . | . | TRBV20-1 | CSAARESWRETQYF | TGCAGTGCCGCCCGGGAGAGTTGGAGAGAGACCCAGTACTTC
TRBJ2-3 | . | . | TRBV7-2 | CASSLEGVRWGTDTQYF | TGTGCCAGCAGCTTAGAGGGGGTCCGGTGGGGGACAGATACGCAGTATTTT
TRBJ2-7 | . | many | TRBV20-1 | CSARDPGHLTYEQYF | TGCAGTGCTAGAGACCCGGGACACCTGACCTACGAGCAGTACTTC
TRBJ2-5 | TRBD1 | . | TRBV5-1 | CASSFTTGSEQYF | TGCGCCAGCAGCTTTACGACAGGGAGTGAGCAGTACTTC
TRBJ2-5 | TRBD2 | many | TRBV6-5 | CASSYGGEQTQYF | TGTGCCAGCAGTTACGGGGGGGAGCAGACCCAGTACTTC
TRBJ1-1 | . | . | TRBV20-1 | CSAIGTGGTEAFF | TGCAGTGCTATAGGGACCGGCGGCACTGAAGCTTTCTTT
TRBJ2-1 | . | many | TRBV29-1 | CSVGVRSAHVNEQFF | TGCAGCGTTGGTGTCCGTAGCGCTCATGTCAATGAGCAGTTCTTC
TRBJ2-7 | TRBD2 | many | TRBV7-2 | CASSLVASGYYEQYF | TGTGCCAGCAGCTTAGTCGCTAGCGGTTACTACGAGCAGTACTTC
TRBJ2-5 | . | . | TRBV5-1 | CASSLGYEGTQYF | TGCGCCAGCAGCTTAGGATACGAGGGGACCCAGTACTTC
TRBJ1-2 | TRBD1 | few | TRBV24-1 | CATEDRAVAGYTF | TGTGCCACAGAGGACAGGGCTGTGGCTGGCTACACCTTC
TRBJ1-1 | . | . | TRBV7-9 | CASQLLRATEAFF | TGTGCCAGCCAGCTGCTGCGGGCCACTGAAGCTTTCTTT
TRBJ2-2 | TRBD2 | . | TRBV5-1 | CASSQTSNGGELFF | TGCGCCAGCAGCCAGACTAGCAACGGCGGGGAGCTGTTTTTT
TRBJ1-2 | TRBD1 | . | TRBV12-3/TRBV12-4 | CASSPLGTGDYGYTF | TGTGCCAGCAGTCCCCTAGGGACAGGGGACTATGGCTACACCTTC
TRBJ1-1 | . | . | TRBV2 | CASCVLANTEAFF | TGTGCCAGCTGCGTACTTGCGAACACTGAAGCTTTCTTT
TRBJ2-1 | TRBD1 | . | TRBV29-1 | CSVGVVWTGENSEQFF | TGCAGCGTTGGGGTTGTGTGGACAGGGGAGAACAGTGAGCAGTTCTTC
TRBJ2-1 | TRBD2 | many | TRBV4-3 | CASSPTSGSFNEQFF | TGCGCCAGCAGCCCCACTAGCGGGAGCTTTAATGAGCAGTTCTTC
TRBJ2-1 | . | . | TRBV6-2/TRBV6-3 | CASSHTSEQFF | TGTGCCAGCAGCCATACATCTGAGCAGTTCTTC
TRBJ2-2 | TRBD1 | . | TRBV6-1 | CASRPGQGFTGELFF | TGTGCCAGCAGACCGGGACAGGGGTTCACCGGGGAGCTGTTTTTT
TRBJ2-5 | . | few | TRBV7-8 | CASSFEGGDQETQYF | TGTGCCAGCAGCTTTGAGGGGGGGGACCAAGAGACCCAGTACTTC
TRBJ2-3 | TRBD2 | . | TRBV20-1 | CSASSLAGLNTDTQYF | TGCAGTGCTAGTTCCCTAGCGGGATTAAACACAGATACGCAGTATTTT
TRBJ2-2 | TRBD2 | . | TRBV29-1 | CSVRRTSTGELFF | TGCAGCGTCCGGAGGACTAGCACCGGGGAGCTGTTTTTT
TRBJ1-4 | . | . | TRBV29-1 | CSVEWAEKLFF | TGCAGCGTTGAATGGGCCGAAAAACTGTTTTTT
TRBJ2-7 | . | . | TRBV6-5 | CASRGSGSIRYEQYF | TGTGCCAGCAGGGGCTCGGGTTCCATACGCTACGAGCAGTACTTC
TRBJ1-2 | TRBD1 | few | TRBV5-1 | CASGPIGTGWGANYGYTF | TGCGCCAGCGGCCCAATCGGGACAGGTTGGGGAGCTAACTATGGCTACACCTTC
TRBJ2-5 | TRBD2 | . | TRBV10-3 | CAISETTSGKEGKNEQYF | TGTGCCATCAGTGAAACGACTAGCGGGAAGGAGGGTAAGAATGAGCAGTACTTC
TRBJ2-7 | TRBD2 | few | TRBV5-1 | CASSYGLAGRDEQYF | TGCGCCAGCAGCTACGGACTAGCGGGACGGGACGAGCAGTACTTC
TRBJ1-5 | . | . | TRBV24-1 | CATSGQQGYQPQHF | TGTGCCACCAGTGGACAACAGGGATATCAGCCCCAGCATTTT
TRBJ1-6 | . | . | TRBV12-3/TRBV12-4 | CASRSGSPLHF | TGTGCCAGCAGAAGCGGCTCACCCCTCCACTTT
TRBJ1-5 | . | . | TRBV2 | CASSTAQWNQPQHF | TGTGCCAGCAGTACGGCACAGTGGAATCAGCCCCAGCATTTT
TRBJ2-1 | . | few | TRBV5-6 | CASSEPPGPGPRWEQFF | TGTGCCAGCAGCGAGCCTCCGGGACCGGGACCGCGTTGGGAGCAGTTCTTC
TRBJ2-2 | . | . | TRBV6-6 | CASRKGDTGELFF | TGTGCCAGCAGAAAAGGGGACACCGGGGAGCTGTTTTTT
TRBJ2-3 | . | . | TRBV5-1 | CASSRRLARDTQYF | TGCGCCAGCAGCCGAAGACTGGCCCGGGATACGCAGTATTTT
TRBJ1-1 | . | . | TRBV2 | CASSDRGLEAFF | TGTGCCAGCAGTGACAGGGGATTGGAAGCTTTCTTT
TRBJ1-1 | . | few | TRBV12-3/TRBV12-4 | CASSSGSWTEAFF | TGTGCCAGCAGTTCGGGGAGCTGGACTGAAGCTTTCTTT
TRBJ2-7 | . | . | TRBV20-1 | CSARGSALGEQYF | TGCAGTGCTAGAGGGAGCGCTCTGGGCGAGCAGTACTTC
TRBJ1-2 | . | . | TRBV29-1 | CSVAWSLSGYTF | TGCAGCGTTGCATGGTCTCTTTCTGGCTACACCTTC
TRBJ1-2 | . | . | TRBV7-2 | CASSLSPPAVGFYGYTF | TGTGCCAGCAGCTTATCCCCTCCCGCTGTGGGCTTCTATGGCTACACCTTC
TRBJ2-1 | TRBD2 | many | TRBV11-2 | CASSSLAGGYNEQFF | TGTGCCAGCAGCTCCCTAGCGGGGGGCTACAATGAGCAGTTCTTC
TRBJ2-3 | TRBD1 | many | TRBV29-1 | CSVVPGQGDTQYF | TGCAGCGTTGTACCTGGACAGGGCGATACGCAGTATTTT
TRBJ2-7 | TRBD1 | many | TRBV29-1 | CSVDRGQNEQYF | TGCAGCGTGGACAGGGGGCAGAACGAGCAGTACTTC
TRBJ2-1 | . | few | TRBV4-3 | CASSQGAANNEQFF | TGCGCCAGCAGCCAAGGGGCAGCTAACAATGAGCAGTTCTTC
TRBJ2-5 | . | . | TRBV6-5 | CASSNQGRGTQYF | TGTGCCAGCAGTAACCAGGGTCGAGGGACCCAGTACTTC
TRBJ2-1 | TRBD1 | few | TRBV10-3 | CAISESRVGQGTIQSYNEQFF | TGTGCCATCAGTGAGTCGCGTGTGGGACAGGGGACTATTCAATCCTACAATGAGCAGTTCTTC
TRBJ2-1 | TRBD2 | few | TRBV20-1 | CSARAIAGGRNEQFF | TGCAGTGCTAGAGCTATAGCGGGAGGTCGGAATGAGCAGTTCTTC
TRBJ2-3 | . | . | TRBV4-1 | CASSLIAATDTQYF | TGCGCCAGCAGCCTGATAGCTGCCACAGATACGCAGTATTTT
TRBJ2-3 | . | many | TRBV7-8 | CASSSYRDLRDTQYF | TGTGCCAGCAGCTCATACAGGGATTTGAGAGATACGCAGTATTTT
TRBJ1-2 | . | . | TRBV5-1 | CASSPERVGYTF | TGCGCCAGCAGCCCGGAGAGGGTCGGCTACACCTTC